This T cell receptor (beta chain) was observed in a study of T cell changes during pregnancy in multiple sclerosis (dated by TCRdb to between 2019 and 2020). Describing the broader study: Changes in the T cell repertoire over the course of pregnancy were examined in this study in women with multiple sclerosis.

V loses 3 bases of germline sequence and J loses 8 bases, and the interval between the two ends is 22 bases. As encoded in the germline V gene, CDR1 is MGHRA while CDR2 is YSYEKL. Counted from cysteine to phenylalanine, this CDR3 has 17 amino acids. The DNA shown is the 51-base CDR3, in frame from base 1. As for this clone: Its specific antigen is unknown. Qualities for individual bases were not recorded, and no much larger clone is one base off.

The library was made by the immunoSEQ multiplex PCR assay. TCRdb provides this immuneACCESS table in a form limited to in-frame rearrangements. Some clones are lacking; in checked studies, under half of them reflect an unresolved V gene, and why the rest are absent is not known. For this sample there are around 100,000 clones; approximately 90% appear just once. The ten largest clonotypes hold around 1.8% of the sample. The sample was peripheral blood, taken after pregnancy. This receptor was taken from a female donor with multiple sclerosis, enrolled in a pregnancy study. The chain is encoded by TRBV4-1 joined to TRBJ2-2; the D region possibly corresponds to TRBD2 (6 bases align). The encoded CDR3 is CASSQIQGTSSTGELFF. The nucleotide sequence reads as follows: TGCGCCAGCAGCCAGATCCAAGGGACTTCCTCAACGGGGGAGCTGTTTTTT.